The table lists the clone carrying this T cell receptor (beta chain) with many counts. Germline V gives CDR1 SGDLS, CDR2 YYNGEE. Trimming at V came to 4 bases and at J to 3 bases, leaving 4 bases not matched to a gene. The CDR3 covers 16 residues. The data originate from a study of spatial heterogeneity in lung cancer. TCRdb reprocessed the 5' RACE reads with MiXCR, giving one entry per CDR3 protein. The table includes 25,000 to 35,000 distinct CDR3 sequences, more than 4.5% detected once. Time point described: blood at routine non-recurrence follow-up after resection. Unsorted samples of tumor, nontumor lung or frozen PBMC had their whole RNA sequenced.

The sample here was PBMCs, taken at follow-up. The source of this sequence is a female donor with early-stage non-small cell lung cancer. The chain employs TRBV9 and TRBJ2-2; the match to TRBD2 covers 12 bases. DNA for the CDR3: TGTGCCAGCAGCCCCCGGACTAGCGGGGACACCGGGGAGCTGTTTTTT. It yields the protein CASSPRTSGDTGELFF. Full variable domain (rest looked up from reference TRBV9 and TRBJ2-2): DSGVTQTPKHLITATGQRVTLRCSPRSGDLSVYWYQQSLDQGLQFLIQYYNGEERAKGNILERFSAQQFPDLHSELNLSSLELGDSALYFCASSPRTSGDTGELFFGEGSRLTVL.